This T cell receptor beta chain was identified in a study of post-analysis software for immune sequencing data. Findings and limits, study-wide: Four or five TRBV segments occurring more often in patients than controls included TRBV5-6, TRBV5-1 and TRBV20-1. Multiple sclerosis patients had significantly lower normalized Chao1 diversity than controls.

The CDR3 consists of 13 residues. Trimming removed 4 bases from V and 5 bases from J; junction bases left unmatched: 3. Germline V gene sequence: CDR1 SGHDN, CDR2 FVKESK. This clonotype has a count of ten or more. Its antigen is not known. Each TCR beta cDNA library carried unique molecular identifiers. TCRdb re-called the PCR reads with MiXCR, one entry per CDR3 protein. The sample records under 200,000 distinct CDR3 sequences, 29% being singletons. Sequenced sample: blood. The receptor's source is a girl younger than 18 with multiple sclerosis. This chain connects TRBV14 to TRBJ1-2; TRBD1 aligns across 8 bases. The CDR3 DNA reads TGTGCCAGCAGCCGACGACAGGGGTATGGCTACACCTTC. Translation gives CASSRRQGYGYTF. Using reference TRBV14 and TRBJ1-2 for the parts outside the CDR3, the full variable domain is EAGVTQFPSHSVIEKGQTVTLRCDPISGHDNLYWYRRVMGKEIKFLLHFVKESKQDESGMPNNRFLAERTGGTYSTLKVQPAELEDSGVYFCASSRRQGYGYTFGSGTRLTVV.